The rows below give T cell receptor beta chains drawn from one sample of a study of PD-1 blockade in classical Hodgkin lymphoma. Using immunoSEQ multiplex PCR, the repertoire was profiled, and TCRdb retains in-frame clones only, with some absent. The sample contains around 96,000 clones, approximately 83% of which appear only once. The sample in question was peripheral blood mononuclear cells (PBMCs), obtained at baseline. Receptor source: a human donor with classical Hodgkin lymphoma. The CDR3 runs from the conserved cysteine through the conserved F or W. A D gene is named only where the DNA matches it firmly. Some rows have no size entry. The others give once, few or many, or a class for an expanded clone.

J	size	V	D	DNA	CDR3
TRBJ2-7	-	TRBV7-9	TRBD1	TGTGCCAGCAGCTCCTGGACAGGGACCTACGAGCAGTACTTC	CASSSWTGTYEQYF
TRBJ2-5	once	TRBV28	TRBD1	TGTGCCAGCAGTGGACAGGGTGGAGAGACCCAGTACTTC	CASSGQGGETQYF
TRBJ2-1	-	TRBV18	-	TGTGCCAGCTCACCGCGGGGCTTCGAGCAGTTCTTC	CASSPRGFEQFF
TRBJ2-2	-	TRBV13	TRBD2	TGTGCCAGCAGCTTAGGGCTAGCGGGGAACACCGGGGAGCTGTTTTTT	CASSLGLAGNTGELFF
TRBJ2-7	-	TRBV10-3	TRBD1	TGTGCCATCCAAAAGGCTGGGGACAGGGGGCACGAGCAGTACTTC	CAIQKAGDRGHEQYF
TRBJ1-1	-	TRBV6-5	TRBD1	TGTGCCAGCAGGGACAGGGGTTTGAACACTGAAGCTTTCTTT	CASRDRGLNTEAFF
TRBJ1-5	once	TRBV15	-	TGTGCCACCAGCAGAGAATTGGGTCAGCCCCAGCATTTT	CATSRELGQPQHF
TRBJ1-1	-	TRBV18	-	TGTGCCAGCTCACCACGAGCCGACAGGATGAACACTGAAGCTTTCTTT	CASSPRADRMNTEAFF
TRBJ2-7	-	TRBV6-1	-	TGTGCCAGCAGCGTCGACAGTCCTGCTAGCTACGAGCAGTACTTC	CASSVDSPASYEQYF
TRBJ2-5	-	TRBV5-5	-	TGTGCCAGCAGCTCCCCGTACCAAGAGACCCAGTACTTC	CASSSPYQETQYF
TRBJ1-1	-	TRBV11-2	-	TGTGCCAGCAGCTTAGTTTCAGGGGTAAGGGCTGAAGCTTTCTTT	CASSLVSGVRAEAFF
TRBJ2-7	-	TRBV7-2	TRBD2	TGTGCCAGCAGCTTATCCGGGAGGGCCCTCGAGCAGTACTTC	CASSLSGRALEQYF
TRBJ1-3	-	TRBV28	-	TGTGCCAGCAGGACCGGGACTCCTGGAAACACCATATATTTT	CASRTGTPGNTIYF
TRBJ2-5	-	TRBV30	-	TGTGCCTGGAAACCCCCCGGGGCTCGGGAGACCCAGTACTTC	CAWKPPGARETQYF
TRBJ2-1	-	TRBV18	TRBD2	TGTGCCAGCTCACCTAGCGGGAGGACTTTGAGCTCCTACAATGAGCAGTTCTTC	CASSPSGRTLSSYNEQFF
TRBJ2-7	-	TRBV10-3	TRBD2	TGTGCCATCAGTGTAATCGGACTAGCGGGAGCAGGTATGAGGGAGCAGTACTTC	CAISVIGLAGAGMREQYF
TRBJ2-1	once	TRBV11-3	TRBD2	TGTGCCAGCAGCTTCCTAGCGGGAGCCTACAATGAGCAGTTCTTC	CASSFLAGAYNEQFF
TRBJ2-4	-	TRBV6-1	TRBD1	TGTGCCAGCACCTGGGACAGAGAAAACATTCAGTACTTC	CASTWDRENIQYF
TRBJ2-1	-	TRBV27	TRBD2	TGTGCCAGCAGTTTATCGGGAGCGGGAGTAAGGACCTACAATGAGCAGTTCTTC	CASSLSGAGVRTYNEQFF
TRBJ2-7	-	TRBV13	-	TGTGCCAGCAGCCGGACGAGAGATTACGAGCAGTACTTC	CASSRTRDYEQYF
TRBJ1-4	once	TRBV5-1	-	TGCGCCAGCAGCTTGGCCAGCCCCGCTAATGAAAAACTGTTTTTT	CASSLASPANEKLFF
TRBJ2-3	-	TRBV5-4	-	TGTGCCAGCAGCCCCCCGGGTCTGGGCACAGATACGCAGTATTTT	CASSPPGLGTDTQYF
TRBJ2-2	-	TRBV5-4	TRBD2	TGTGCCAGCAGCTGGGGGCTAGCGGGGCCGAACACCGGGGAGCTGTTTTTT	CASSWGLAGPNTGELFF
TRBJ2-6	-	TRBV5-1	-	TGCGCCAGCAGCTGGGGGTCTGGGGCCAACGTCCTGACTTTC	CASSWGSGANVLTF
TRBJ2-2	-	TRBV10-3	-	TGTGCCATCACTCTGTCCCCCGCGGCCGGGGAGCTGTTTTTT	CAITLSPAAGELFF
TRBJ2-5	-	TRBV5-4	-	TGTGCCAGCAGCTGGGGCGGGAACCCCCAAGAGACCCAGTACTTC	CASSWGGNPQETQYF
TRBJ2-7	-	TRBV28	TRBD2	TGTGCCAGCAGTTTACCGGGACTAGCCTCCTACGAGCAGTACTTC	CASSLPGLASYEQYF